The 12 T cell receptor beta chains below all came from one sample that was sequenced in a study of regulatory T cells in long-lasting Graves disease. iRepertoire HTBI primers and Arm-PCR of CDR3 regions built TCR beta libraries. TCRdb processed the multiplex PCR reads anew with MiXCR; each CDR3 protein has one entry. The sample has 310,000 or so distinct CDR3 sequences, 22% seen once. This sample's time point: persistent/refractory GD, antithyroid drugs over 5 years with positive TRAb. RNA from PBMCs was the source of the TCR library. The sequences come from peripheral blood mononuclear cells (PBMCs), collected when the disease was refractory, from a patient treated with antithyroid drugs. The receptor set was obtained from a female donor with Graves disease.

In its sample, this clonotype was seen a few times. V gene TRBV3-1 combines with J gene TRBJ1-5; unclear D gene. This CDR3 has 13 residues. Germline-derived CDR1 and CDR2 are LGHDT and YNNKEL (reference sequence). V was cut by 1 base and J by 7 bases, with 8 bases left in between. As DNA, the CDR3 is TGTGCCAGCAGCCAAGGCAGGTACCAGCCCCAGCATTTT. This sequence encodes CASSQGRYQPQHF. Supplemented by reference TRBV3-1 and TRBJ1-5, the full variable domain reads DTAVSQTPKYLVTQMGNDKSIKCEQNLGHDTMYWYKQDSKKFLKIMFSYNNKELIINETVPNRFSPKSPDKAHLNLHINSLELGDSAVYFCASSQGRYQPQHFGDGTRLSIL.

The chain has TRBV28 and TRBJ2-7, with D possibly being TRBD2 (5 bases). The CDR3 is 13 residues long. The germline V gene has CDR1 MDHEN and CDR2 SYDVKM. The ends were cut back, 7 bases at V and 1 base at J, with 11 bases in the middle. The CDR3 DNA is TGTGCCAGCAATCCGAGACTATCCTACGAGCAGTACTTC. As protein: CASNPRLSYEQYF.

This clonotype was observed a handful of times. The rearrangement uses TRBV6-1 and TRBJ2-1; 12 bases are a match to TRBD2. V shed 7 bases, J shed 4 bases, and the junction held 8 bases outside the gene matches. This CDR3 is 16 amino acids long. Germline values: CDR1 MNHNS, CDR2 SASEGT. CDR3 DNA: TGTGCCAGCACCACACTAGCGGGAGGAGTATACAATGAGCAGTTCTTC. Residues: CASTTLAGGVYNEQFF.

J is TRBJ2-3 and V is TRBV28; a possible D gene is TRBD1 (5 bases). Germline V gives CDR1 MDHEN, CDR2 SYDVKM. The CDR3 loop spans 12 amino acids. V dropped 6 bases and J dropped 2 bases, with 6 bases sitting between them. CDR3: CASRGVTDTQYF. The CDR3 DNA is TGTGCCAGCAGAGGGGTCACAGATACGCAGTATTTT.

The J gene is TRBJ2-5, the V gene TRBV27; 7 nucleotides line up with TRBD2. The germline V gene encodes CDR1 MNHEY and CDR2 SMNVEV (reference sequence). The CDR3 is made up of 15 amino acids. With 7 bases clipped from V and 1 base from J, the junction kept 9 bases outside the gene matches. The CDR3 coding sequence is TGTGCCAGCACCAAGATCCCGGGGGGCCAAGAGACCCAGTACTTC. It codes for CASTKIPGGQETQYF.

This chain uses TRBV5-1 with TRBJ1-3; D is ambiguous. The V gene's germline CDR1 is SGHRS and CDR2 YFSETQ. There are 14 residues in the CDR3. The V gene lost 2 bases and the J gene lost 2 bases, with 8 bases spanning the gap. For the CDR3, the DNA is TGCGCCAGCAGCTTAAGCGGACCTGGAAACACCATATATTTT. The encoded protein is CASSLSGPGNTIYF. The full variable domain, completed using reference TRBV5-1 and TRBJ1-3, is KAGVTQTPRYLIKTRGQQVTLSCSPISGHRSVSWYQQTPGQGLQFLFEYFSETQRNKGNFPGRFSGRQFSNSRSEMNVSTLELGDSALYLCASSLSGPGNTIYFGEGSWLTVV.

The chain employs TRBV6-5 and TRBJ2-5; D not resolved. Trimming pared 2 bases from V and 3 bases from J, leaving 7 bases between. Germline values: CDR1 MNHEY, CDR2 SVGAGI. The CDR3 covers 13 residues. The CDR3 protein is CASSYVDKETQYF. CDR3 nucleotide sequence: TGTGCCAGCAGTTACGTCGATAAAGAGACCCAGTACTTC.

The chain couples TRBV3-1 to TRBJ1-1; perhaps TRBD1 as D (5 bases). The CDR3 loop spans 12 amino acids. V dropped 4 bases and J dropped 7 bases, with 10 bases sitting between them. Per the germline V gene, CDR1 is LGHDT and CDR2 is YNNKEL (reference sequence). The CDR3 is CASSRDVREAFF. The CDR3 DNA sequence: TGTGCCAGCAGCCGGGACGTTCGTGAAGCTTTCTTT.

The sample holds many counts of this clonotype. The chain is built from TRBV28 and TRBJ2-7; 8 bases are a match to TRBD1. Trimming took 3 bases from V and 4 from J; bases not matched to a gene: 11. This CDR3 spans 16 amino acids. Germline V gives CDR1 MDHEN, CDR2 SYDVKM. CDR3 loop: CASSLPFGTGRYEQYF. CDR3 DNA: TGTGCCAGCAGTTTGCCATTTGGGACAGGCCGTTACGAGCAGTACTTC.

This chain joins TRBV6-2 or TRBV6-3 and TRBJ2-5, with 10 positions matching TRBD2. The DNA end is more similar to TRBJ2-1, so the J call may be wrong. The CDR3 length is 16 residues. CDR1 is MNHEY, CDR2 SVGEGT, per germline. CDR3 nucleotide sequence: TGTGCCAGCAATTCCAAGACTAGCGGGTTATACAATGAGCAGTTCTTC. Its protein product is CASNSKTSGLYNEQFF.

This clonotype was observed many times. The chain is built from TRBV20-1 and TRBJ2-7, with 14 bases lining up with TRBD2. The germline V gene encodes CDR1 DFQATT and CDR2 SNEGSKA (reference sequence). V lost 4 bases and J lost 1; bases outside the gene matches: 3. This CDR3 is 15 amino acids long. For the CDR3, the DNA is TGCAGTGCTAAGGGACTAGCGGGAGTATCCTACGAGCAGTACTTC. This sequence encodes CSAKGLAGVSYEQYF.

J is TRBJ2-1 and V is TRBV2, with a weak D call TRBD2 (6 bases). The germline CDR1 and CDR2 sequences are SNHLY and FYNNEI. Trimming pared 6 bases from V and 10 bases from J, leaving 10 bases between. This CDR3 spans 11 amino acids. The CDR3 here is CASRETSEQFF. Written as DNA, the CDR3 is TGTGCCAGCAGAGAAACTAGCGAGCAGTTCTTC.